This T cell receptor (beta chain) stems from a study of T cell repertoires in cytomegalovirus infection. Comment on this clonotype: Its antigen is unknown.

In TCRdb, the reads were re-called with MiXCR into one record per CDR3 protein. The repertoire holds 60,000 to 75,000 distinct CDR3 sequences, more than 20% seen once, with almost 80% in the top ten. Trimming at V came to 1 base and at J to 3 bases, leaving 3 bases not matched to a gene. This CDR3 spans 15 amino acids. Looked up from germline, CDR1 is MGHRA and CDR2 is YSYEKL. The receptor comes from a human donor in good health (CMV status not recorded). Some clones in this sample may be carry-over from other donors' samples. Sequenced input: PBMCs, sequenced either directly or after in vitro stimulation (not recorded which). The chain joins TRBV4-1 to TRBJ2-1; TRBD2 matches 7 bases. CDR3 bases: TGCGCCAGCAGCCAAGGACTAGCTGTCTACAATGAGCAGTTCTTC. Translated: CASSQGLAVYNEQFF.